Below, 4 T cell receptor beta chains from the same sample are listed, as sequenced in a study of blood T cell repertoires in COVID-19. TCRdb keeps only in-frame clones here, not all; method: immunoSEQ multiplex PCR. The data contain 30,000 to 40,000 clones, roughly 70% of them seen just once; the ten biggest clones take up more than 9%. The sequenced material came from peripheral blood. These receptors were collected from a man aged 70 or older with COVID-19, enrolled during active disease.

The chain carries TRBV18 and TRBJ1-2; 7 positions agree with TRBD1. The germline V gene encodes CDR1 KGHSH and CDR2 LQKENI. There are 15 residues in the CDR3. The V gene end was trimmed by 5 bases and the J gene end by 6 bases; junction bases not matched to a gene: 12. The CDR3 spells CASSARGGAGDGYTF. The CDR3 nucleotides read TGTGCCAGCTCAGCACGAGGGGGCGCGGGTGATGGCTACACCTTC.

The chain uses TRBV9 and TRBJ2-3; a possible D gene is TRBD2 (6 bases). The V end lost 4 bases, the J end lost 0 bases, and 15 bases lay between the germline ends. The V gene's germline CDR1 is SGDLS and CDR2 YYNGEE. There are 16 residues in the CDR3. Here the CDR3 reads CASSPLGGVSTDTQYF. The CDR3 bases are TGTGCCAGCAGCCCTTTGGGCGGGGTTAGCACAGATACGCAGTATTTT.

The V gene is TRBV27, the J gene TRBJ1-3; a weak D match, TRBD1 (6 bases). Trimming removed 6 bases at V and 3 bases at J, with 12 bases between. The CDR3 has 14 residues. Germline V gene lookup returns CDR1 MNHEY and CDR2 SMNVEV (reference sequence). CDR3 nucleotide sequence: TGTGCCAGCAGACCAACAGGGTTTGGAAACACCATATATTTT. Amino acids: CASRPTGFGNTIYF.

This chain uses TRBV28 with TRBJ2-5; no reliable D call. The CDR3 sequence is 11 residues long. Trimming shortened V by 3 bases and J by 5 bases, and 4 bases separated the two germline ends. Germline CDR1 is MDHEN and CDR2 is SYDVKM. Here the CDR3 DNA reads TGTGCCAGCAGTTTTATTGAGACCCAGTACTTC. The encoded protein is CASSFIETQYF.